What follows are 23 T cell receptor beta chains derived from one specimen sequenced in a study of human T cells and chemical hapten exposure. Described time point: patch test 1, 2 weeks after DPC sensitization. The sample's treatment: therapeutic diphenylcyclopropenone sensitization with weekly scalp DPC. Each CDR3 protein gets one entry after TCRdb re-called the RACE reads with MiXCR. This table holds fewer than 130,000 distinct CDR3 sequences, roughly 11% found once. The sample here was whole blood, taken in connection with sensitization to the hapten diphenylcyclopropenone (DPC). The receptors derive from a woman in her forties with alopecia areata. Some clones in this sample may be carry-over from other donors' samples.

Written as DNA, the CDR3 is TGTGCCAGCAGCCAACAGGGGCCCGGAGAAAAACTGTTTTTT. Protein sequence: CASSQQGPGEKLFF. This sequence joins TRBV7-6 and TRBJ1-4; 7 positions match TRBD1. The CDR3 is 14 residues long. The V gene end was trimmed by 5 bases and the J gene end by 8 bases; junction bases not matched to a gene: 8. Germline loops: CDR1 SGHVS, CDR2 FNYEAQ.

This clonotype was seen more than once but under ten times. V gene TRBV12-5 combines with J gene TRBJ1-2, with D perhaps matching TRBD1 (6 bases). This CDR3 spans 17 amino acids. Germline values: CDR1 LGHNT, CDR2 FRNRAP. V shed 4 bases and J shed 4 bases, with 22 bases lying between them. The CDR3 nucleotides are TGTGCTAGTGGTTCTCCCGATGGGCAGGGGTCCTTCTATGGCTACACCTTC. Translation: CASGSPDGQGSFYGYTF.

In its sample, this clonotype was seen a few times. The chain carries TRBV7-9 and TRBJ1-1, with TRBD1 as a possible D gene (6 bases). V lost 5 bases and J lost 7, with 14 bases in between. The V gene's germline CDR1 is SEHNR and CDR2 FQNEAQ (reference sequence). This CDR3 contains 13 residues. CDR3 DNA sequence: TGTGCCAGCAGCCCTGGGGCGGGACATGAAGCTTTCTTT. Translating it yields CASSPGAGHEAFF.

This clonotype was seen ten or more times. This chain uses TRBV4-2 with TRBJ2-1; TRBD2 agrees at 12 bases. Germline V CDR1 and CDR2: LGHNA, YNFKEQ. J was trimmed by 10 bases and V by 0 bases; bases with no gene match: 7. This CDR3 has 16 amino acids. The CDR3 bases are TGTGCCAGCAGCCAAGAGTTAGTTCTAGCGGGAGGGGAGCAGTTCTTC. Encoded protein: CASSQELVLAGGEQFF.

Many counts were recorded for this clonotype. J is TRBJ1-4 and V is TRBV5-1; D is uncertain. V shed 4 bases and J shed 5 bases, with 12 bases lying between them. In germline, CDR1 is SGHRS, CDR2 YFSETQ. CDR3 length: 14 amino acids. As DNA, the CDR3 is TGCGCCAGCAGCGCGCCGGGAGAAAATGAAAAACTGTTTTTT. This gives the protein CASSAPGENEKLFF.

This clonotype was picked up a small number of times. CDR3 DNA sequence: TGTGCCAGCACCCGGGGGGGCTTGAACACTGAAGCTTTCTTT. Protein: CASTRGGLNTEAFF. This chain links TRBV6-5 with TRBJ1-1; D is possibly TRBD1 (6 bases). V was shortened by 7 bases and J by 0 bases, with 12 bases between the two germline ends. Germline V gene data show CDR1 as MNHEY and CDR2 as SVGAGI. CDR3 size: 14 residues.

This clonotype was counted a few times. The chain combines TRBV7-8 with TRBJ1-5; tentatively, D is TRBD1 (5 bases). CDR1 SGHVS and CDR2 FQNEAQ come from the germline V gene. V was clipped by 0 bases and J by 3 bases, with 9 bases between them. The CDR3 contains 15 residues. The chain's CDR3 is CASSLAAGTNQPQHF. The CDR3 nucleotides read TGTGCCAGCAGCTTAGCGGCAGGGACCAATCAGCCCCAGCATTTT.

The chain is built from TRBV5-4 and TRBJ1-5, with unresolved D. Germline loops: CDR1 SGHNT, CDR2 YYREEE (reference sequence). Deletions cut 3 bases from V and 0 bases from J, with 4 bases between. The CDR3 sequence is 13 residues long. CDR3 nucleotides: TGTGCCAGCAGCTCCGGTAGCAATCAGCCCCAGCATTTT. Translation gives CASSSGSNQPQHF.

This clonotype was seen ten or more times. This rearrangement joins TRBV11-2 to TRBJ2-3; D is uncertain. V dropped 5 bases and J dropped 3 bases, with 12 bases sitting between them. The germline CDR1 and CDR2 sequences are SGHAT and FQNNGV. The CDR3 is 14 residues long. The CDR3, as DNA: TGTGCCAGCAGCCCCAGTGGCCTGACAGATACGCAGTATTTT. This codes for CASSPSGLTDTQYF.

J is TRBJ2-7 and V is TRBV7-9; TRBD2 is a possible D gene (6 bases). CDR1 and CDR2 from the germline V gene are SEHNR and FQNEAQ (reference sequence). CDR3 length equals 15 residues. V was clipped by 0 bases and J by 2 bases, with 11 bases between them. CDR3 region: CASSLAYGGTYEQYF. CDR3 nucleotides: TGTGCCAGCAGCTTAGCGTATGGGGGGACCTACGAGCAGTACTTC. The full variable domain, in which reference TRBV7-9 and TRBJ2-7 provide the parts outside the CDR3, is DTGVSQNPRHKITKRGQNVTFRCDPISEHNRLYWYRQTLGQGPEFLTYFQNEAQLEKSRLLSDRFSAERPKGSFSTLEIQRTEQGDSAMYLCASSLAYGGTYEQYFGPGTRLTVT.

This clonotype was recorded many times. The CDR3 sequence is CASSKGTGPYNEQFF. As DNA, the CDR3 is TGTGCCAGCAGTAAGGGGACAGGGCCCTACAATGAGCAGTTCTTC. The chain carries TRBV6-4 and TRBJ2-1; TRBD1 matches 9 bases. The CDR3 loop spans 15 amino acids. The germline V gene encodes CDR1 MRHNA and CDR2 SNTAGT. V dropped 5 bases and J dropped 2; count of bases not matched to a gene: 4.

The CDR3 here is CSVEDRRGGYTF. The DNA for the CDR3 is TGCAGCGTTGAAGACAGGCGAGGAGGCTACACCTTC. This chain uses TRBV29-1 with TRBJ1-2; D unresolved. The CDR3 runs to 12 residues. The germline CDR1 and CDR2 sequences are SQVTM and ANQGSEA. Trimming removed 0 bases from V and 8 bases from J, with 10 bases in between.

This clonotype came up a few times. V and J are TRBV11-2 and TRBJ2-7, with TRBD2 identical over 10 bases. This CDR3 is built from 15 residues. V lost 6 bases, J lost 4 bases, and 9 bases stayed unmatched. Germline lookup yields CDR1 SGHAT and CDR2 FQNNGV. This chain's CDR3 is CASRTAGTSVYEQYF. CDR3 DNA: TGTGCCAGCAGAACTGCCGGGACTAGCGTTTACGAGCAGTACTTC. Looking up the rest from reference TRBV11-2 and TRBJ2-7 gives the full variable domain: EAGVAQSPRYKIIEKRQSVAFWCNPISGHATLYWYQQILGQGPKLLIQFQNNGVVDDSQLPKDRFSAERLKGVDSTLKIQPAKLEDSAVYLCASRTAGTSVYEQYFGPGTRLTVT.

The rearrangement joins TRBV7-2 to TRBJ1-5, with TRBD1 identical over 8 bases. Trimming cost V 3 bases and J 6 bases; bases outside gene matches: 13. Germline assignment: CDR1 SGHTA and CDR2 FQGNSA. This CDR3 contains 17 residues. CDR3 amino acids: CASSFFANQGALQPQHF. CDR3 DNA sequence: TGTGCCAGCAGCTTTTTCGCTAACCAGGGGGCGCTTCAGCCCCAGCATTTT.

This clonotype was picked up a small number of times. Here the CDR3 DNA reads TGTGCCAGCAGCCAGCTCAATCAGCCCCAGCATTTT. As protein: CASSQLNQPQHF. The chain uses TRBV3-1 and TRBJ1-5; D ambiguous. The CDR3 runs 12 residues. Germline V gives CDR1 LGHDT, CDR2 YNNKEL (reference sequence). V shed 3 bases and J shed 3 bases, with 3 bases lying between them.

As to this clonotype: A much larger clone sits a single nucleotide away, making a read error possible. The genes are TRBV4-3 and TRBJ1-1, with 7 bases identical to TRBD1. This CDR3 is built from 16 residues. Germline-derived CDR1 and CDR2 are LGHNA and YSLEER. The DNA for the CDR3 is TGCACCAGCAGCCCGGGACAGATCCAAACTTACACTGAAGCTTTCTTT. Translation: CTSSPGQIQTYTEAFF.

This clonotype has at least ten counts. This chain connects TRBV3-1 to TRBJ2-1, with D unresolved. V lost 4 bases to trimming and J lost 5 bases, with 12 bases between them. The germline V gene has CDR1 LGHDT and CDR2 YNNKEL (reference sequence). The CDR3 is 14 residues long. The CDR3 here is CASSPRSEHNEQFF. CDR3 in DNA: TGTGCCAGCAGCCCTCGGTCAGAGCACAATGAGCAGTTCTTC.

V gene TRBV27 combines with J gene TRBJ1-4; TRBD1 is a possible D gene (6 bases). This CDR3 contains 14 residues. The V and J ends lost 4 bases and 9 bases respectively, with 15 bases between them. Germline CDR1 and CDR2: MNHEY and SMNVEV (reference sequence). CDR3 region: CASSYLLTGKKLFF. The CDR3, as DNA: TGTGCCAGCAGTTACCTACTTACAGGGAAAAAACTGTTTTTT.

The chain uses TRBV10-3 and TRBJ2-7; 8 bases agree with TRBD1. V was clipped by 4 bases and J by 3 bases; unmatched bases: 5. From germline, CDR1 is ENHRY and CDR2 SYGVKD. The CDR3 consists of 14 residues. The CDR3: CAISGVTGGYEQYF. The CDR3 nucleotides read TGTGCCATCAGTGGGGTAACAGGGGGCTACGAGCAGTACTTC.

In its sample, this clonotype was seen many times. V and J are TRBV6-1 and TRBJ2-7, with D possibly TRBD2 on 6 matching bases. V was cut by 4 bases and J by 1 base, with 14 bases left in between. The length of the CDR3 is 15 residues. Looked up from germline, CDR1 is MNHNS and CDR2 is SASEGT. The CDR3 protein is CASSVGGSGSYEQYF. In nucleotides, the CDR3 is TGTGCCAGCAGTGTGGGCGGCAGCGGGTCCTACGAGCAGTACTTC.

V and J are TRBV2 and TRBJ1-2; no clear D. V dropped 7 bases and J dropped 0 bases, with 12 bases sitting between them. This CDR3 contains 14 residues. Germline V gives CDR1 SNHLY, CDR2 FYNNEI. The CDR3 reads CASTPGGSNYGYTF. In DNA, the CDR3 is TGTGCCAGCACTCCGGGAGGGTCTAACTATGGCTACACCTTC.

This clonotype occurred many times. The J gene is TRBJ2-7, the V gene TRBV12-5, with 7 bases matching TRBD2. V lost 5 bases, J lost 5 bases, and 3 bases stayed unmatched. The V gene's germline CDR1 is LGHNT and CDR2 FRNRAP. CDR3 length: 12 amino acids. Written as DNA, the CDR3 is TGTGCTAGTGGTCTGGGAGGGAACGAGCAGTACTTC. Translated: CASGLGGNEQYF. Supplemented by reference TRBV12-5 and TRBJ2-7, the full variable domain reads DARVTQTPRHKVTEMGQEVTMRCQPILGHNTVFWYRQTMMQGLELLAYFRNRAPLDDSGMPKDRFSAEMPDATLATLKIQPSEPRDSAVYFCASGLGGNEQYFGPGTRLTVT.

This rearrangement joins TRBV29-1 to TRBJ2-3; no clear D gene. The V gene's germline CDR1 is SQVTM and CDR2 ANQGSEA. This CDR3 is 16 amino acids long. Trimming cost V 0 bases and J 1 base, with 14 bases left between them. This chain's CDR3 is CSVEDFGRPGTDTQYF. The CDR3 DNA sequence: TGCAGCGTTGAAGATTTCGGGCGGCCTGGCACAGATACGCAGTATTTT.